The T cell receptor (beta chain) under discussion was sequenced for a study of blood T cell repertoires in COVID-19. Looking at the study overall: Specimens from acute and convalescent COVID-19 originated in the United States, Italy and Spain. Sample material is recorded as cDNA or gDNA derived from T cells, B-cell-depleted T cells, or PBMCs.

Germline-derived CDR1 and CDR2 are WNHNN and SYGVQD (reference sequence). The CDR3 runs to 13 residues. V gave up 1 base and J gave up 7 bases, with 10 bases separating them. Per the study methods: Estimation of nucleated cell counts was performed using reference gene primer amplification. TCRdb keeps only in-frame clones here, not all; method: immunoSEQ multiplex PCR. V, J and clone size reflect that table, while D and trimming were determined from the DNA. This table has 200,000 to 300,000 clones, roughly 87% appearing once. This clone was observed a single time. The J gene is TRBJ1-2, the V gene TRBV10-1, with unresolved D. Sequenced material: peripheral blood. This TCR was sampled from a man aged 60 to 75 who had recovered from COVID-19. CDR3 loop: CASSEFPGGGYTF. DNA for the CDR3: TGCGCCAGCAGTGAGTTCCCGGGAGGTGGCTACACCTTC.